A single sample is the source of the 8 T cell receptor beta chains below, sequenced in a study of blood T cells in healthy people across ages. Then a second PCR, running about 6 to 12 cycles, was carried out with a sample-barcoded 5' primer and a J-beta primer mix. TCRdb passed the 5' RACE reads through MiXCR, listing each CDR3 protein once. The sample lists about 680,000 distinct CDR3 sequences, about half occurring once. Sequencing was carried out using blood. The source of these receptors is a woman aged 55-69 years in good health.

This clonotype came up many times. V and J are TRBV7-2 and TRBJ2-3; D is unclear. Trimming cost V 5 bases and J 2 bases, with 5 bases left between them. This CDR3 contains 12 residues. The germline V gene has CDR1 SGHTA and CDR2 FQGNSA. The CDR3, as DNA: TGTGCCAGCAGCCTGTACACAGATACGCAGTATTTT. Protein sequence: CASSLYTDTQYF. Full variable domain (remainder filled in from reference TRBV7-2 and TRBJ2-3): GAGVSQSPSNKVTEKGKDVELRCDPISGHTALYWYRQSLGQGLEFLIYFQGNSAPDKSGLPSDRFSAERTGGSVSTLTIQRTQQEDSAVYLCASSLYTDTQYFGPGTRLTVL.

The CDR3, as DNA: TGTGCCAGCAGCCCGCCGCGGCGGGACATGGAGACCCAGTACTTC. Protein product: CASSPPRRDMETQYF. This chain joins TRBV7-8 and TRBJ2-5; D is perhaps TRBD1 or TRBD2 (6 bases each). CDR1 SGHVS and CDR2 FQNEAQ come from the germline V gene. Trimming took off 5 bases at V and 5 bases at J, with 18 bases between the two ends. CDR3 length equals 15 residues. The variable domain in full, with the rest retrieved from reference TRBV7-8 and TRBJ2-5, is GAGVSQSPRYKVAKRGQDVALRCDPISGHVSLFWYQQALGQGPEFLTYFQNEAQLDKSGLPSDRFFAERPEGSVSTLKIQRTQQEDSAVYLCASSPPRRDMETQYFGPGTRLLVL.

CDR3 DNA: TGCAGCGTCGGGACACTTGAGCAGTACTTC. This translates into CSVGTLEQYF. The rearrangement uses TRBV29-1 and TRBJ2-5; possibly TRBD1 for D (6 bases). Germline CDR1 SQVTM, CDR2 ANQGSEA. The ends were cut back, 6 bases at V and 11 bases at J, with 13 bases in the middle. The CDR3 runs 10 residues.

This clonotype has a handful of counts. V usage is TRBV4-2 and J usage is TRBJ2-7, with TRBD1 as a possible D gene (8 bases). The CDR3 totals 14 residues. V dropped 4 bases and J dropped 2 bases, with 12 bases sitting between them. The germline CDR1 and CDR2 sequences are LGHNA and YNFKEQ. CDR3 protein: CASSPQGGAYEQYF. The CDR3 nucleotides are TGTGCCAGCAGCCCACAGGGGGGGGCCTACGAGCAGTACTTC.

The rearrangement uses TRBV7-2 and TRBJ2-3; D is ambiguous. The length of the CDR3 is 14 residues. Germline CDR1 SGHTA, CDR2 FQGNSA. Trimming removed 3 bases at V and 4 bases at J, with 11 bases between. The CDR3 region is CASSFSGLADTQYF. CDR3 bases: TGTGCCAGCAGCTTTTCTGGGCTCGCAGATACGCAGTATTTT.

This clonotype was detected only a few times. This rearrangement joins TRBV6-1 to TRBJ2-2, with a possible D match to TRBD2 (6 bases). Germline-derived CDR1 and CDR2 are MNHNS and SASEGT. The CDR3 contains 13 residues. The germline V and J ends were trimmed by 6 bases and 6 bases, with 11 bases remaining between them. The CDR3 sequence: CASRAGTSGELFF. CDR3 bases: TGTGCCAGCAGGGCCGGGACTTCCGGGGAGCTGTTTTTT.

The J gene is TRBJ2-3, the V gene TRBV7-3; 7 nucleotides line up with TRBD1. The CDR3 is made up of 14 amino acids. J gave up 10 bases and V 4 bases, and 11 bases lay outside the gene matches. Looked up from germline, CDR1 is SGHTA and CDR2 is FQGTGA. DNA of the CDR3: TGTGCCAGCAGCTCCGGGACAGTTGGGGTTCCGCAGTATTTT. Its protein product is CASSSGTVGVPQYF.

V is TRBV7-2 and J is TRBJ2-1; D is possibly TRBD1 or TRBD2 (6 bases each). The length of the CDR3 is 15 residues. Germline V CDR1 and CDR2: SGHTA, FQGNSA. V lost 1 base and J lost 2, with 9 bases in between. This CDR3 reads CASSLERGAYNEQFF. CDR3 sequence (DNA): TGTGCCAGCAGCTTAGAAAGGGGGGCCTACAATGAGCAGTTCTTC.